Each of the 2 T cell receptor beta chains below was sequenced from the same sample in a study of T cell changes during pregnancy in multiple sclerosis. The data were produced by immunoSEQ multiplex PCR, yet TCRdb's version contains in-frame clones alone and is incomplete. Among tens of thousands of clones listed, nearly 95% were seen once. This sample comprised peripheral blood, obtained after pregnancy. The receptors originated from a female donor with multiple sclerosis, enrolled in a pregnancy study.

For the CDR3, the DNA is TGTGCCAGCAGCCAAGAGACAGAGGTCCCCTACGAGCAGTACTTC. Amino acid sequence: CASSQETEVPYEQYF. V gene TRBV4-2 combines with J gene TRBJ2-7, with D possibly being TRBD1 (5 bases). Germline V gives CDR1 LGHNA, CDR2 YNFKEQ. Trimming removed 0 bases at V and 2 bases at J, with 11 bases between. The CDR3 is made up of 15 amino acids.

This chain uses TRBV18 with TRBJ2-2; D ambiguous. The germline V gene encodes CDR1 KGHSH and CDR2 LQKENI. This CDR3 spans 15 amino acids. Trimming removed 3 bases from V and 0 bases from J, with 8 bases in between. The CDR3, as DNA: TGTGCCAGCTCACCGACTGATGCGAACACCGGGGAGCTGTTTTTT. It codes for CASSPTDANTGELFF.